A single sample gave rise to the 17 T cell receptor beta chains below, sequenced in a study of T-cell reconstitution after alpha-beta-depleted transplantation in children. As it was prepared, the TCRbeta library received unique molecular identifiers. TCRdb reprocessed the PCR reads with MiXCR, giving one entry per CDR3 protein. The repertoire holds some 590,000 distinct CDR3 sequences, with 10% as singletons. This specimen was PBMCs from the stem cell graft donor, taken from the stem cell graft. The receptors derive from a human donor who donated a stem cell graft to a child with acute myeloid leukemia.

This clonotype came up many times. J is TRBJ1-1 and V is TRBV5-1; the D is unclear. CDR3 size: 13 residues. V was shortened by 4 bases and J by 5 bases, with 12 bases between the two germline ends. Germline V CDR1 and CDR2: SGHRS, YFSETQ. The CDR3 sequence: CASSHGRGTEAFF. The CDR3 bases are TGCGCCAGCAGCCACGGAAGAGGTACTGAAGCTTTCTTT.

This chain links TRBV12-3 or TRBV12-4 with TRBJ1-2; the D is unclear. The ends were cut back, 6 bases at V and 2 bases at J, with 7 bases in the middle. The CDR3 runs to 12 residues. The CDR3 reads CASSLPNYGYTF. The CDR3 DNA follows: TGTGCCAGCAGCTTACCCAACTATGGCTACACCTTC.

This sequence joins TRBV2 and TRBJ2-1; perhaps TRBD2 as D (6 bases). The V gene's germline CDR1 is SNHLY and CDR2 FYNNEI. The CDR3 has 13 amino acids. V was pared by 6 bases and J by 2 bases, with 8 bases between. The DNA of the CDR3 is TGTGCCAGCAGGGGGACTCCCTACAATGAGCAGTTCTTC. Protein sequence: CASRGTPYNEQFF.

The CDR3 region is CSARDPTSGSHEQYF. The CDR3 DNA sequence: TGCAGTGCCCGGGACCCGACTAGCGGGAGCCACGAGCAGTACTTC. This sequence joins TRBV20-1 and TRBJ2-7; 12 bases agree with TRBD2. The CDR3 loop spans 15 amino acids. Germline CDR1 DFQATT, CDR2 SNEGSKA (reference sequence). The V and J ends lost 6 bases and 5 bases, in that order; junction bases with no gene match: 11.

This clonotype was seen at least ten times. The chain couples TRBV5-1 to TRBJ1-1, with D perhaps matching TRBD1 (6 bases). Germline V gene sequence: CDR1 SGHRS, CDR2 YFSETQ. Trimming removed 4 bases at V and 5 bases at J, with 21 bases between. CDR3 length: 16 amino acids. CDR3 residues: CASSPFMQGSGTEAFF. In DNA, the CDR3 is TGCGCCAGCAGCCCCTTTATGCAGGGGAGCGGAACTGAAGCTTTCTTT.

This clonotype was recorded a few times. This rearrangement joins TRBV9 to TRBJ2-2; D might be TRBD2 (5 bases). Germline CDR1 and CDR2: SGDLS and YYNGEE. The CDR3 is 14 residues long. V gave up 0 bases and J gave up 7 bases, with 10 bases separating them. CDR3 nucleotide sequence: TGTGCCAGCAGCGTAGTATTACGGGGCGGGGAGCTGTTTTTT. Residues: CASSVVLRGGELFF. Looking up the rest from reference TRBV9 and TRBJ2-2 gives the full variable domain: DSGVTQTPKHLITATGQRVTLRCSPRSGDLSVYWYQQSLDQGLQFLIQYYNGEERAKGNILERFSAQQFPDLHSELNLSSLELGDSALYFCASSVVLRGGELFFGEGSRLTVL.

This clonotype has just a few counts. The CDR3 reads CASSLAGGTGPGETQYF. Here the CDR3 DNA reads TGCGCCAGCAGCTTGGCGGGGGGGACAGGCCCCGGGGAGACCCAGTACTTC. This chain connects TRBV5-1 to TRBJ2-5; tentatively, D is TRBD1 or TRBD2 (8 bases each). Per the germline V gene, CDR1 is SGHRS and CDR2 is YFSETQ. The ends were cut back, 0 bases at V and 5 bases at J, with 20 bases in the middle. There are 17 residues in the CDR3.

In this sample, this clonotype turned up a few times. The rearrangement joins TRBV20-1 to TRBJ2-7; 13 positions agree with TRBD2. Losses at the gene ends were 3 bases for V and 2 bases for J; bases not matched to a gene: 7. Germline V CDR1 and CDR2: DFQATT, SNEGSKA (reference sequence). CDR3 length: 16 amino acids. This CDR3 reads CSARPRLAGGAYEQYF. CDR3 nucleotide sequence: TGCAGTGCTAGGCCTCGACTAGCGGGAGGTGCCTACGAGCAGTACTTC.

This clonotype showed up just a few times. The V gene is TRBV12-3 or TRBV12-4, the J gene TRBJ2-2; the match to TRBD1 covers 7 bases. This CDR3 contains 12 residues. The trim removed 11 bases at V and 4 bases at J, leaving 4 bases unmatched. CDR3 bases: TGTGCCTCAAACAGGGGCACCGGGGAGCTGTTTTTT. Protein: CASNRGTGELFF.

This clonotype was seen more than once but under ten times. The gene calls are TRBV29-1 and TRBJ1-1; 8 bases map to TRBD1. Germline trimming cut 7 bases from V and 0 bases from J; bases unmatched to any gene: 10. The germline V gene has CDR1 SQVTM and CDR2 ANQGSEA. The CDR3 is 15 residues long. The CDR3 protein is CSAIRAGGMNTEAFF. The CDR3 DNA is TGCAGCGCTATACGCGCAGGGGGCATGAACACTGAAGCTTTCTTT.

J is TRBJ1-1 and V is TRBV29-1, with 8 bases lining up with TRBD1. Germline assignment: CDR1 SQVTM and CDR2 ANQGSEA. This CDR3 region has 12 residues. Trimming cost V 8 bases and J 1 base; bases outside gene matches: 3. The CDR3 sequence: CSTGQANTEAFF. CDR3 DNA sequence: TGCAGCACGGGACAGGCGAACACTGAAGCTTTCTTT.

V is TRBV7-8 and J is TRBJ1-1; maybe TRBD1 (6 bases). CDR3 length: 14 amino acids. Germline V gene lookup returns CDR1 SGHVS and CDR2 FQNEAQ. Trimming left V 4 bases short and J 0 bases short, with 9 bases between. CDR3 region: CASSSGHLNTEAFF. CDR3 sequence (DNA): TGTGCCAGCAGCTCGGGACATTTGAACACTGAAGCTTTCTTT.

J is TRBJ2-1 and V is TRBV7-9; D perhaps matches TRBD1 (6 bases). Germline values: CDR1 SEHNR, CDR2 FQNEAQ (reference sequence). V was clipped by 5 bases and J by 0 bases, with 17 bases between them. The CDR3 is 17 residues long. CDR3 sequence (DNA): TGTGCCAGCAGCGATTCAGGGGAACCGAGCTCCTACAATGAGCAGTTCTTC. Amino acid sequence: CASSDSGEPSSYNEQFF.

This clonotype was counted ten times or more. The chain carries TRBV12-3 or TRBV12-4 and TRBJ2-1; 7 bases are shared with TRBD1. V lost 0 bases and J lost 6; bases outside the gene matches: 2. The CDR3 sequence is 14 residues long. The CDR3 sequence: CASSLAGTANEQFF. The CDR3 DNA is TGTGCCAGCAGTTTAGCCGGGACAGCCAATGAGCAGTTCTTC.

V and J are TRBV5-5 and TRBJ2-2; tentative D call: TRBD2 (5 bases). V lost 1 base and J lost 5, with 12 bases in between. The length of the CDR3 is 15 residues. Germline values: CDR1 SGHKS, CDR2 YYEKEE (reference sequence). The CDR3 DNA is TGTGCCAGCAGCTTGACGGGGTATGGGACCGGGGAGCTGTTTTTT. Its protein product is CASSLTGYGTGELFF.

This clonotype was recorded at least ten times. The gene calls are TRBV12-3 or TRBV12-4 and TRBJ2-2, with D perhaps matching TRBD1 or TRBD2 (6 bases each). The CDR3 has 16 residues. Deletions cut 5 bases from V and 0 bases from J, with 13 bases between. CDR3 nucleotides: TGTGCCAGCAGTCGGAGGGGGTCCGCGAACACCGGGGAGCTGTTTTTT. Its protein product is CASSRRGSANTGELFF.

This clonotype came up a few times. The rearrangement joins TRBV4-2 to TRBJ1-4; D call uncertain. The V gene lost 3 bases and the J gene lost 0 bases, with 11 bases spanning the gap. The V gene's germline CDR1 is LGHNA and CDR2 YNFKEQ. The CDR3 is made up of 16 amino acids. The CDR3 here is CASSQTAGATNEKLFF. CDR3 in DNA: TGTGCCAGCAGCCAGACCGCAGGAGCAACTAATGAAAAACTGTTTTTT.